A selection of T cell receptor beta chains follows, all from one sample in a study of identical twins. TCRdb re-called the 5' RACE reads through MiXCR, storing one row per CDR3 protein. The sample contains roughly 720,000 distinct CDR3 sequences, 15% to 20% of which appear only once. Another study also made use of these data, one on T cells expressing NK-cell markers.

The specimen was PBMCs. These receptors came from a woman younger than 30 in good health. The CDR3 runs from the conserved cysteine through the conserved F or W. D genes are given only for firm matches. Rows give clone size only sometimes, using once, few, many, or a class for an expanded clone.

v_call	cdr3_length	clone_size	j_call	d_call	cdr3_aa	cdr3_nt
TRBV12-3/TRBV12-4	15	NA	TRBJ1-3	NA	CASSPREGPGNTIYF	TGTGCCAGCAGTCCCCGAGAAGGCCCTGGAAACACCATATATTTT
TRBV12-3/TRBV12-4	14	NA	TRBJ2-7	NA	CASSSRDNSYEQYF	TGTGCCAGCAGTAGCCGGGACAACTCCTACGAGCAGTACTTC
TRBV7-9	14	NA	TRBJ2-1	TRBD2	CASSRLAGKTEQFF	TGTGCCAGCAGCCGACTAGCGGGAAAAACCGAGCAGTTCTTC
TRBV11-2	15	few	TRBJ2-2	NA	CASSLVTGGPGELFF	TGTGCCAGCAGCTTGGTTACGGGGGGCCCCGGGGAGCTGTTTTTT
TRBV6-1	13	NA	TRBJ1-1	TRBD1	CASSRQGLPEAFF	TGTGCCAGCAGCCGACAGGGGTTACCTGAAGCTTTCTTT
TRBV4-2	12	few	TRBJ2-5	NA	CASGGSQETQYF	TGTGCCAGCGGGGGGTCTCAAGAGACCCAGTACTTC
TRBV5-1	17	NA	TRBJ2-3	NA	CASSLGAGGGGTDTQYF	TGCGCCAGCAGCTTAGGGGCCGGCGGCGGAGGCACAGATACGCAGTATTTT
TRBV5-1	17	few	TRBJ1-6	NA	CASSLAVESSYNSPLHF	TGCGCCAGCAGCTTGGCCGTCGAAAGCTCCTATAATTCACCCCTCCACTTT
TRBV6-6	13	few	TRBJ1-1	NA	CASSTLGTLEAFF	TGTGCCAGCAGTACACTCGGGACGCTTGAAGCTTTCTTT
TRBV29-1	12	NA	TRBJ2-5	NA	CSVASLVGTQYF	TGCAGCGTTGCCTCTTTGGTCGGGACCCAGTACTTC
TRBV20-1	14	NA	TRBJ2-7	TRBD2	CSARPGGSSYEQYF	TGCAGTGCCCGGCCTGGCGGGAGCTCCTACGAGCAGTACTTC
TRBV9	14	NA	TRBJ1-4	NA	CASSAGGQNEKLFF	TGTGCCAGCAGCGCCGGAGGTCAGAATGAAAAACTGTTTTTT
TRBV14	15	NA	TRBJ2-1	NA	CASSRTKSSYNEQFF	TGTGCCAGCAGCCGTACTAAAAGCTCCTACAATGAGCAGTTCTTC
TRBV20-1	12	few	TRBJ2-3	TRBD2	CSVAGTRDTQYF	TGCAGTGTAGCGGGGACCCGAGATACGCAGTATTTT
TRBV12-3/TRBV12-4	11	NA	TRBJ2-3	NA	CASTPADTQYF	TGTGCCAGCACCCCGGCGGATACGCAGTATTTT
TRBV5-1	10	NA	TRBJ2-2	NA	CASSAGELFF	TGCGCCAGCAGCGCCGGGGAGCTGTTTTTT
TRBV12-3/TRBV12-4	16	NA	TRBJ2-1	TRBD2	CASSPQGLADYTEQFF	TGTGCCAGCAGTCCCCAGGGACTAGCGGATTACACTGAGCAGTTCTTC
TRBV7-9	17	few	TRBJ2-1	TRBD2	CASSLETSGSSYNEQFF	TGTGCCAGCAGCTTAGAAACTAGCGGGAGCTCCTACAATGAGCAGTTCTTC
TRBV11-2	18	NA	TRBJ2-1	TRBD1	CASRLFPLPGQGKDEQFF	TGTGCCAGCAGACTTTTCCCTTTACCGGGACAGGGGAAGGATGAGCAGTTCTTC
TRBV12-3/TRBV12-4	17	NA	TRBJ2-3	TRBD1	CASSRGQGQGLTDTQYF	TGTGCCAGCAGTCGCGGGCAGGGACAGGGATTGACAGATACGCAGTATTTT
TRBV20-1	16	few	TRBJ2-1	TRBD2	CSAREASGGAKGEQFF	TGCAGTGCTAGAGAGGCTAGCGGGGGGGCCAAGGGTGAGCAGTTCTTC
TRBV29-1	14	NA	TRBJ2-1	NA	CSVPTGSSYNEQFF	TGCAGCGTTCCCACAGGAAGCTCCTACAATGAGCAGTTCTTC
TRBV12-3/TRBV12-4	16	NA	TRBJ2-5	NA	CASSFQGGLRWETQYF	TGTGCCAGCAGTTTCCAGGGTGGCCTCCGATGGGAGACCCAGTACTTC
TRBV3-1	13	NA	TRBJ2-2	NA	CASSQTPAGELFF	TGTGCCAGCAGCCAGACCCCCGCCGGGGAGCTGTTTTTT
TRBV12-3/TRBV12-4	19	NA	TRBJ2-3	NA	CASSQPSPVSTASTDTQYF	TGTGCCAGCAGTCAACCAAGCCCCGTTTCGACAGCCAGCACAGATACGCAGTATTTT
TRBV5-4	16	NA	TRBJ1-2	NA	CASSPFSGQNERGYTF	TGTGCCAGCAGCCCATTTTCCGGACAGAATGAAAGGGGCTACACCTTC
TRBV28	14	NA	TRBJ2-3	TRBD2	CASRSGTSADTQYF	TGTGCCAGCCGATCCGGGACTAGCGCGGATACGCAGTATTTT
TRBV7-9	16	few	TRBJ2-1	TRBD1	CASSFIRRDRDNEQFF	TGTGCCAGCAGCTTTATCCGCCGGGACAGAGACAATGAGCAGTTCTTC
TRBV9	16	NA	TRBJ2-5	NA	CASSVGHGGRVETQYF	TGTGCCAGCAGCGTGGGGCACGGGGGGCGGGTAGAGACCCAGTACTTC